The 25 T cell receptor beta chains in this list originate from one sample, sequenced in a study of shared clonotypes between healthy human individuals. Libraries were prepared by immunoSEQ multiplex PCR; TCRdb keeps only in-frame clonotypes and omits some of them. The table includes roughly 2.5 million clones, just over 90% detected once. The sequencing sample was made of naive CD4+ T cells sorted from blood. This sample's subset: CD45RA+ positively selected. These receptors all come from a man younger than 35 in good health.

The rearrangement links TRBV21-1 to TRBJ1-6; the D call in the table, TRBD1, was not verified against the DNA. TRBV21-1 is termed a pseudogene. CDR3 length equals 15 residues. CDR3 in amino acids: CASSKDGTGTSPLHF. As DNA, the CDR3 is TGTGCCAGCAGCAAAGACGGGACAGGCACTTCACCCCTCCACTTT.

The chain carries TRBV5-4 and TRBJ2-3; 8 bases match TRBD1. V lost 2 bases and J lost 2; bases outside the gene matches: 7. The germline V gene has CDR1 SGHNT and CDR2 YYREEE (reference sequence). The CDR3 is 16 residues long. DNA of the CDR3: TGTGCCAGCAGCTTAATCGGGACAGGCCCCACAGATACGCAGTATTTT. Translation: CASSLIGTGPTDTQYF.

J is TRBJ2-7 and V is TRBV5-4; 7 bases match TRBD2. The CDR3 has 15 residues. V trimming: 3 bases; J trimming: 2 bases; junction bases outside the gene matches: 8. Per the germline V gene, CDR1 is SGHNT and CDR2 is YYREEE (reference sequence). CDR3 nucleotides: TGTGCCAGCAGCTACCCCGGGGGGTCACCCTACGAGCAGTACTTC. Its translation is CASSYPGGSPYEQYF.

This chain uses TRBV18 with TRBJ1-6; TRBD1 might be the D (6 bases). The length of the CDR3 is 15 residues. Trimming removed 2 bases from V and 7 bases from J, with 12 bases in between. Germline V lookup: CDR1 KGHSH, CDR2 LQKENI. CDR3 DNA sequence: TGTGCCAGCTCACCATCCACGGGGGCGAATTCACCCCTCCACTTT. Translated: CASSPSTGANSPLHF.

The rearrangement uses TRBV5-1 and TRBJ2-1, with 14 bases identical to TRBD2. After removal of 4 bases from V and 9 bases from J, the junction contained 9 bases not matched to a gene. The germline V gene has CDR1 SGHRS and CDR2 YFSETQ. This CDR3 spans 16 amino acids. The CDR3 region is CASSGGTSGRTSEQFF. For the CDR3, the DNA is TGCGCCAGCAGCGGAGGGACTAGCGGGAGAACAAGTGAGCAGTTCTTC.

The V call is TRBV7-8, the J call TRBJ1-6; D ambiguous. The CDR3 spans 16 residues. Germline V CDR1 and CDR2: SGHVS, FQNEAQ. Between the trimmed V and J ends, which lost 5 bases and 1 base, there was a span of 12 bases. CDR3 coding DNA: TGTGCCAGCAGCCCTGAGGGTATTTCCTATAATTCACCCCTCCACTTT. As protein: CASSPEGISYNSPLHF.

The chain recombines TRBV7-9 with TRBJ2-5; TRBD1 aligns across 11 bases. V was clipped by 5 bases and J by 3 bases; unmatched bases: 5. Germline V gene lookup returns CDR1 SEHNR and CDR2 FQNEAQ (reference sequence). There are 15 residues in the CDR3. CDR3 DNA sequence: TGTGCCAGCAGCCCATGGACAGGGGGCAAAGAGACCCAGTACTTC. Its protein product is CASSPWTGGKETQYF.

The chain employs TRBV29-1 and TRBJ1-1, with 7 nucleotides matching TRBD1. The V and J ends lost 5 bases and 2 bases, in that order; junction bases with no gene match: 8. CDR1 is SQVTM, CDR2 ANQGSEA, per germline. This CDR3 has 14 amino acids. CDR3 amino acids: CSVIPGTDNTEAFF. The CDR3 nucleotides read TGCAGCGTTATCCCTGGGACAGATAACACTGAAGCTTTCTTT.

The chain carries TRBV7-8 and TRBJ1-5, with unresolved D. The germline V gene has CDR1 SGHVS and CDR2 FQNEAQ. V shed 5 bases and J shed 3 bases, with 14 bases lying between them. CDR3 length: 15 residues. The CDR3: CASSGSVTYNQPQHF. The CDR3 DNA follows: TGTGCCAGCAGCGGGTCGGTTACTTACAATCAGCCCCAGCATTTT.

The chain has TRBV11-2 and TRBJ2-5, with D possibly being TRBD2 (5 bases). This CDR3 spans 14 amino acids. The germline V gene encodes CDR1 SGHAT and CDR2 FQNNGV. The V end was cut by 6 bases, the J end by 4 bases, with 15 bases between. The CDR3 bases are TGTGCCAGCAGGAGACCATTCCGGGGAGAGACCCAGTACTTC. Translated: CASRRPFRGETQYF.

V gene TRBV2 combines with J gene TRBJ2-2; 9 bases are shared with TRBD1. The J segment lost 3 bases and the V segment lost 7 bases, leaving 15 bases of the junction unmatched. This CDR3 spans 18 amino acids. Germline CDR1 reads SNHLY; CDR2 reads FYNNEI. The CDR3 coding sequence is TGTGCCAGCACCAGAAGGGACAGGGCCGGAGGGTACACCGGGGAGCTGTTTTTT. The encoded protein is CASTRRDRAGGYTGELFF.

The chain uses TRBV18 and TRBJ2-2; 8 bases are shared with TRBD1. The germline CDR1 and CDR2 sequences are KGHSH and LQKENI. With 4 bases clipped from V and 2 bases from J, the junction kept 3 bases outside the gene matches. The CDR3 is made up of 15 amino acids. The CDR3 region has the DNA TGTGCCAGCTCACGACAGGGGATCAACACCGGGGAGCTGTTTTTT. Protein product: CASSRQGINTGELFF.

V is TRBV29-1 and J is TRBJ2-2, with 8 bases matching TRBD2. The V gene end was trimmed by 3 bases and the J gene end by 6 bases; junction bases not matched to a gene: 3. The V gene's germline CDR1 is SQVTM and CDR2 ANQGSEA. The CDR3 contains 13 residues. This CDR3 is CSVEGLVAGELFF. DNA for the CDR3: TGCAGCGTTGAGGGACTAGTGGCCGGGGAGCTGTTTTTT.

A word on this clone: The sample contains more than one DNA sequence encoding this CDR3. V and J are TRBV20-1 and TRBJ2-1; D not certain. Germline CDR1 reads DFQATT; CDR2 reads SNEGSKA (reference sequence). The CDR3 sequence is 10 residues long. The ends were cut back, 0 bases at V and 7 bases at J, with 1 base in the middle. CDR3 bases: TGCAGTGCTAGAGAGAATGAGCAGTTCTTC. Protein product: CSARENEQFF.

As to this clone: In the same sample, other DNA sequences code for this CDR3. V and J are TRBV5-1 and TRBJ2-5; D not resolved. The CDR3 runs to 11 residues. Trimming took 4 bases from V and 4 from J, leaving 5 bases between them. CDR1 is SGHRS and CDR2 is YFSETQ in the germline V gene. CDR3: CASSQAETQYF. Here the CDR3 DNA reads TGCGCCAGCAGCCAGGCAGAGACCCAGTACTTC.

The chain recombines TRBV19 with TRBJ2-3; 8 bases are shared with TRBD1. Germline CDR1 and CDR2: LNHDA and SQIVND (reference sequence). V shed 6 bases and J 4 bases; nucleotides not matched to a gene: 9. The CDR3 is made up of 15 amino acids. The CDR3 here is CASSVDRGWADTQYF. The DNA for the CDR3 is TGTGCCAGTAGCGTCGACAGGGGCTGGGCAGATACGCAGTATTTT.

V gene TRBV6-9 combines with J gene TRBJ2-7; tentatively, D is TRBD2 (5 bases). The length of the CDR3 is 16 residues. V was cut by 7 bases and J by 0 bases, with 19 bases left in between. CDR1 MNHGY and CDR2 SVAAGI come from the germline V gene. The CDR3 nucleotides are TGTGCCAGCAAGCGAGGGCCCCCCCTTAGCTCCTACGAGCAGTACTTC. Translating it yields CASKRGPPLSSYEQYF.

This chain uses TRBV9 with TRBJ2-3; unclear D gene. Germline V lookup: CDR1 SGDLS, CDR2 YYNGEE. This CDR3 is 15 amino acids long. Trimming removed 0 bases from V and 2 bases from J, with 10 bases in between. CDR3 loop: CASSVGGIYTDTQYF. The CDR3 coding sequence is TGTGCCAGCAGCGTAGGTGGGATTTACACAGATACGCAGTATTTT.

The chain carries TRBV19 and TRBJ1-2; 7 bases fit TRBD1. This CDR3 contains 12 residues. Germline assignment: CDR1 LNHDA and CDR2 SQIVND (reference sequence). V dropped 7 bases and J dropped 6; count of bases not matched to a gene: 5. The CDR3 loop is CASTDRLHGYTF. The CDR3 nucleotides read TGTGCCAGTACGGACAGGTTACATGGCTACACCTTC.

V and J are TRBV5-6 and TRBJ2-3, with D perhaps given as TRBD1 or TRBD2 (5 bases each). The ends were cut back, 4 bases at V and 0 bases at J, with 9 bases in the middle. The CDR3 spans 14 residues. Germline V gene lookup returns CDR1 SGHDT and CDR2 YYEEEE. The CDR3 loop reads CASSRGDSTDTQYF. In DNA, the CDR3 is TGTGCCAGCAGCAGAGGGGACAGCACAGATACGCAGTATTTT.

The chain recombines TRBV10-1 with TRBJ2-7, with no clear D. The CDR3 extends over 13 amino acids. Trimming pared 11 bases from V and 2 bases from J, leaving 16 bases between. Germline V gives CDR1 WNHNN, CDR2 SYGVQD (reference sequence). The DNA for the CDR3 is TGCGCCGCCACGGGTTTAGGGCCCTACGAGCAGTACTTC. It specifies CAATGLGPYEQYF.

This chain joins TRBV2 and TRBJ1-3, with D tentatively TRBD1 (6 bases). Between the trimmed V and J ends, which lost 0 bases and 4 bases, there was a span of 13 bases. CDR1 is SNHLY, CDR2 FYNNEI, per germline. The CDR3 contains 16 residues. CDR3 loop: CASSEAVGARGNTIYF. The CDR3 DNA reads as TGTGCCAGCAGTGAAGCGGTGGGGGCTCGAGGAAACACCATATATTTT.

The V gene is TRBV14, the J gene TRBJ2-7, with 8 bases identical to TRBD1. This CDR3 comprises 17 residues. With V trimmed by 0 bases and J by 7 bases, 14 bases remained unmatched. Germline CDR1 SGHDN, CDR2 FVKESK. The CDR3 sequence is CASSQDKSGTGSGEQYF. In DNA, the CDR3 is TGTGCCAGCAGCCAAGATAAATCCGGGACAGGTTCTGGTGAGCAGTACTTC.

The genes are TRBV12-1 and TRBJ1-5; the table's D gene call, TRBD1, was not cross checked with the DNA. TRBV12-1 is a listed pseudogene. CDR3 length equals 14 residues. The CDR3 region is CAEDPQGRNQPQHF. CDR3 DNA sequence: TGTGCCGAGGACCCCCAGGGGCGGAATCAGCCCCAGCATTTT.

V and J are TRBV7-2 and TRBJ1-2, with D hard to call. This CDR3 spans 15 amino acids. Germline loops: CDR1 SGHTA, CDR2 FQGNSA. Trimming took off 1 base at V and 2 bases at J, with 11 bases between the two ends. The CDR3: CASSLEGISNYGYTF. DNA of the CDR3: TGTGCCAGCAGCTTAGAAGGAATCTCCAACTATGGCTACACCTTC.